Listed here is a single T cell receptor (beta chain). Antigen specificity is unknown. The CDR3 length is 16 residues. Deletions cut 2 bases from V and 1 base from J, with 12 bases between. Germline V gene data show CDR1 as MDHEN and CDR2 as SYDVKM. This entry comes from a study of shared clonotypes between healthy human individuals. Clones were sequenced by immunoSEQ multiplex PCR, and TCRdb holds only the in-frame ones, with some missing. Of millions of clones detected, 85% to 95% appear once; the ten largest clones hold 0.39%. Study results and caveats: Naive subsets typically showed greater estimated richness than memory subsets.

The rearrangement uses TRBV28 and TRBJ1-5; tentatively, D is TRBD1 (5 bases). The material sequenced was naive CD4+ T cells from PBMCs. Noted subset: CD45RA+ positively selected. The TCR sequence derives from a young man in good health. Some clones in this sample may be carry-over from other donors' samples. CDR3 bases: TGTGCCAGCAGTTTACCGGGACCGATGAGCAATCAGCCCCAGCATTTT. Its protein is CASSLPGPMSNQPQHF.